This T cell receptor beta chain came from a study of OX40 agonist ivuxolimab in advanced cancers. On the study more broadly: The group had a mean age of around 60 years, ranged from about 23 to 85, and was 80% to 85% male. Study results and caveats: Still undetermined is the antigen specificity of the expanded peripheral T cells. Both blood CD4+ and CD8+ T cells showed clonal growth by week 6 at 0.1 to 3.0 mg/kg.

Sequencing was performed with immunoSEQ multiplex PCR; in TCRdb, only in-frame clones are kept and a portion is missing. The data contain more than 9,000 clones, approximately 69% of them seen just once; the ten biggest clones take up 35% to 45%. The CDR3 contains 13 residues. Germline V CDR1 and CDR2: MNHEY, SMNVEV (reference sequence). Deletions cut 5 bases from V and 5 bases from J, with 13 bases between. For this clone: Its antigen is undetermined.

The sequence was collected from an adult with an advanced solid tumor such as melanoma, head and neck, liver or kidney cancer. The V gene is TRBV27, the J gene TRBJ2-7; D is undetermined. Sequencing was performed on CD4+ or CD8+ T cells sorted from blood, taken in a trial of the OX40 agonist ivuxolimab. As DNA, the CDR3 is TGTGCCAGCAGTCCCACCACCGCCCACGAGCAGTACTTC. It codes for CASSPTTAHEQYF.